This T cell receptor (beta chain) originates from a study of T cells in Graves' hyperthyroidism and ophthalmopathy (dated by TCRdb to about 2019). At the level of the whole study: Peripheral blood was sampled at the time of initial diagnosis, prior to any treatment. TCR V-J signatures able to tell the groups apart were searched for in a discovery cohort of 90 to 100 patients, of whom approximately 40 had Graves' ophthalmopathy and about 60 had stable Graves' hyperthyroidism. An independent validation cohort of under 20 hyperthyroidism patients and about 15 patients who later progressed to ophthalmopathy tested prospective prediction of ophthalmopathy. The approximately 97 discovery patients were randomly divided into training and test sets at a 7:3 ratio. Thyroid tissue and blood T-cell repertoires from more than 5 Graves' hyperthyroidism patients were also compared in the study. Following sampling, methimazole starting at 30 mg daily was given to hyperthyroidism patients, and high-dose intravenous methylprednisolone was given to ophthalmopathy patients. The paper describes TCR Vbeta CDR3 sequencing of more than 120 peripheral blood samples, made up of about 41 ophthalmopathy patients, some 76 hyperthyroidism patients and 17 progressor patients. On the study overall, not on this receptor specifically: In validation, the model predicted progression to ophthalmopathy with 55% to 71% sensitivity and roughly 72% specificity, a median of approximately 6.7 months before onset. Blood samples also contained most of the expanded thyroid clonotypes (frequency above 0.001), which suggests that blood repertoires may reflect thyroid immune responses. Ophthalmopathy was separated from stable hyperthyroidism by a 13 V-J signature model, with just over 85% sensitivity and roughly 81% specificity obtained in cross-validation and 80%/75% obtained in testing. Sample size was not statistically predetermined, and investigators were not blinded to group allocation.

Concerning this clonotype itself: Its antigen is currently not known. No per-base quality is available; no much larger clone lies one base away.

The germline V gene (reference sequence) supplies CDR1 DFQATT and CDR2 SNEGSKA. The CDR3 goes from the cysteine to the phenylalanine over 11 residues. The retained sequence is limited to the CDR3, 33 bases, with the frame set at the first base. V sheds 3 bases and J sheds 4 bases, leaving 6 bases between their ends. TCR beta CDR3 regions were amplified from RNA transcripts. The TCR CDR3 was subjected to a first round of RT-PCR using the HTBI primer set and the Qiagen OneStep RT-PCR kit. Libraries were constructed in a second round of multiplex PCR, after which size selection and purification were performed. The libraries were sequenced on an Illumina HiSeq2000 using paired-end 100 bp reads. Per the authors' processing: SOAPnuke was used to process the raw data, removing reads that contained adapters or uncalled bases, had a mean Phred below 15, or lacked an exact match to the constant primer or identifier. COPE v1.2.5 was used to merge high-quality paired reads, and clonotypes were defined as unique nucleotide sequences. Clonotypes were aligned to IMGT TRBV, TRBD and TRBJ reference segments using MiTCR v1.1. Only V-J combinations with frequency above 0.0001, covering 99% to 99.2% of repertoires, were analysed. The TCS score was defined as the ratio of F50 (clonal expansion) to E x V (chaos), calculated using BLOSUM62-based TCRdist between CDR3 peptides within each V-J. Welch's t-statistics and random forest reduced around 550 V-J features to 10 to 15, which were used in a naive Bayes classifier (R e1071). The raw public reads went through TCRdb reprocessing: fastp at Q25, MiXCR clone calling, in-frame beta chains kept. Every CDR3 protein is listed once, alongside the most common genes and DNA of its rows. It is TCRdb's table, rather than the study itself, that gives the V and J calls and clone size. The sample data list about 350,000 distinct CDR3 sequences, and over 15% of these were observed just once. Jointly, the top ten make up about 14% of the sample.

Ophthalmopathy patients had moderately to severely active disease, Clinical Activity Score of at least 3, NOSPECS grade of at least 4, and duration under 3 months. Patients with uncontrolled infections, other autoimmune diseases, pregnancy or lactation were excluded. Diagnoses relied on clinical symptoms, serum thyroxine and TRAb, thyroid ultrasound and orbital computed tomography. Ficoll-Paque density gradient centrifugation was used to isolate PBMCs from 8 to 10 ml of fresh peripheral blood. Trizol reagent was used to extract total RNA, and RNA quality was then checked on an Agilent 2100 Bioanalyzer.

The chain links TRBV20-1 with TRBJ2-5; too little of a D gene remains to name it. The receptor was isolated from a middle-aged woman with Graves' ophthalmopathy. Sequenced input: blood. The CDR3 is CSASLLETQYF. The base sequence is TGCAGTGCTAGTCTTTTAGAGACCCAGTACTTC.